Below are 15 T cell receptor beta chains sequenced from a single sample in a study of regulatory T cells in long-lasting Graves disease. The time point is: newly diagnosed GD, antithyroid drugs for less than 3 months. From RNA extracted from PBMCs, the TCR library was made. TCR beta libraries were built with iRepertoire HTBI primers and Arm-PCR of CDR3 regions. MiXCR was run by TCRdb on the multiplex PCR reads, yielding one entry per CDR3 protein. This table holds some 250,000 distinct CDR3 sequences, 20% found once. This specimen was peripheral blood mononuclear cells (PBMCs), taken at new diagnosis, from a patient treated with antithyroid drugs. The receptors were sampled from a female donor with Graves disease.

The chain carries TRBV6-5 and TRBJ2-1; TRBD2 agrees at 12 bases. J lost 8 bases, V lost 0 bases, and 5 bases had no gene match. This CDR3 has 16 amino acids. Germline V lookup: CDR1 MNHEY, CDR2 SVGAGI. The CDR3 bases are TGTGCCAGCAGTTACTCGAGACTAGCGGGAGATCATGAGCAGTTCTTC. This translates into CASSYSRLAGDHEQFF.

This clonotype occurred many times. The chain recombines TRBV2 with TRBJ2-4; tentatively, D is TRBD1 (6 bases). The V end lost 2 bases, the J end lost 3 bases, and 11 bases lay between the germline ends. The CDR3 loop spans 15 amino acids. Germline V gives CDR1 SNHLY, CDR2 FYNNEI. Here the CDR3 DNA reads TGTGCCAGCAGTGAACTTCAGGGGAGCAAAAACATTCAGTACTTC. Amino acids: CASSELQGSKNIQYF.

This clonotype was picked up many times. The rearrangement joins TRBV2 to TRBJ2-1; TRBD2 agrees at 12 bases. The CDR3 spans 14 residues. Germline assignment: CDR1 SNHLY and CDR2 FYNNEI. Trimming removed 5 bases from V and 8 bases from J; junction bases left unmatched: 4. The CDR3 is CASSPSGRADEQFF. The CDR3 DNA reads TGTGCCAGCAGTCCTAGCGGGAGGGCCGATGAGCAGTTCTTC.

This clonotype appeared many times. This chain connects TRBV24-1 to TRBJ2-3, with TRBD1 matching 8 bases. CDR1 and CDR2 from the germline V gene are KGHDR and SFDVKD. This CDR3 contains 15 residues. Germline trimming cut 2 bases from V and 3 bases from J; bases unmatched to any gene: 3. The CDR3 spells CATSDSRQGTDTQYF. In DNA form, the CDR3 reads TGTGCCACCAGTGATTCTCGACAGGGGACAGATACGCAGTATTTT.

This clonotype showed up many times. The chain recombines TRBV11-2 with TRBJ2-7; D uncertain. CDR3 length: 14 amino acids. V was pared by 0 bases and J by 7 bases, with 13 bases between. Germline V gene data show CDR1 as SGHAT and CDR2 as FQNNGV. CDR3 nucleotide sequence: TGTGCCAGCAGCTTAGAGCCGACGGGTGGGGAGCAGTACTTC. Translated, it gives CASSLEPTGGEQYF.

The chain combines TRBV6-1 with TRBJ2-2, with 8 nucleotides matching TRBD2. CDR1 is MNHNS, CDR2 SASEGT, per germline. The CDR3 is made up of 19 amino acids. Unmatched junction bases numbered 22, after V lost 6 bases and J lost 7 bases. CDR3 bases: TGTGCCAGCAGGACGACCCTACTGAGCGGGGGCCGGGCGGGCGGGGAGCTGTTTTTT. Protein product: CASRTTLLSGGRAGGELFF.

This clonotype was detected ten times or more. This chain joins TRBV5-1 and TRBJ2-1, with D possibly called TRBD1 or TRBD2 (5 bases each). The CDR3 contains 15 residues. Per germline, CDR1 SGHRS and CDR2 YFSETQ. V lost 2 bases and J lost 0, with 9 bases in between. In DNA, the CDR3 is TGCGCCAGCAGCTTTATGGGGGTCTCCTACAATGAGCAGTTCTTC. It specifies CASSFMGVSYNEQFF.

The V gene is TRBV6-2 or TRBV6-3, the J gene TRBJ2-7, with TRBD2 matching over 14 bases. The CDR3 is made up of 16 amino acids. Germline CDR1 and CDR2: MNHEY and SVGEGT. Trimming removed 4 bases from V and 5 bases from J; junction bases left unmatched: 7. The CDR3, as DNA: TGTGCCAGCAGTTGGGGACTAGCGGGAGTGAAGGACGAGCAGTACTTC. Protein: CASSWGLAGVKDEQYF.

This clonotype was counted at least ten times. The V and J genes are TRBV20-1 and TRBJ1-6, with a possible D match to TRBD1 (5 bases). Germline lookup yields CDR1 DFQATT and CDR2 SNEGSKA (reference sequence). This CDR3 region has 16 residues. Trimming removed 4 bases at V and 7 bases at J, with 20 bases between. The CDR3 DNA reads as TGCAGTGCTAAAGATCAATTCAGGGCAGAGAATTCACCCCTCCACTTT. Protein product: CSAKDQFRAENSPLHF.

This clonotype was counted at least ten times. The chain joins TRBV12-3 or TRBV12-4 to TRBJ2-1; tentatively, D is TRBD2 (6 bases). V was clipped by 6 bases and J by 12 bases, with 15 bases between them. The CDR3 contains 12 residues. CDR3 in DNA: TGTGCCAGCAGCTGGTCGGAGGGAGGGCAGTTCTTC. Its translation: CASSWSEGGQFF.

This clonotype was seen repeatedly, ten times or more. V is TRBV2 and J is TRBJ2-2, with unresolved D. Germline-derived CDR1 and CDR2 are SNHLY and FYNNEI. V lost 3 bases and J 5 bases, leaving 7 bases between the germline ends. The CDR3 is 13 amino acids. Written as DNA, the CDR3 is TGTGCCAGCAGTGACTTAGGTACCGGGGAGCTGTTTTTT. Its translation: CASSDLGTGELFF.

The rearrangement uses TRBV7-9 and TRBJ2-7; no clear D. The germline gives CDR1 SEHNR, CDR2 FQNEAQ (reference sequence). Trimming shortened V by 5 bases and J by 0 bases, and 14 bases separated the two germline ends. The CDR3 is 15 residues long. The CDR3 coding sequence is TGTGCCAGCAGCCCGGGTGTGGGAAGCTCCTACGAGCAGTACTTC. Translated, it gives CASSPGVGSSYEQYF.

There are many counts of this clonotype. V and J are TRBV6-1 and TRBJ1-5, with 8 positions matching TRBD1. The germline gives CDR1 MNHNS, CDR2 SASEGT. Unmatched junction bases numbered 8, after V lost 6 bases and J lost 4 bases. The CDR3 is 15 residues long. In DNA form, the CDR3 reads TGTGCCAGCAGCAGAACCGGGACAGGAAATCAGCCCCAGCATTTT. It yields the protein CASSRTGTGNQPQHF.

This clonotype was recorded a few times. The V gene is TRBV28, the J gene TRBJ1-2; D gene unclear. The V end was cut by 6 bases, the J end by 2 bases, with 10 bases between. The CDR3 extends over 13 amino acids. Germline CDR1 is MDHEN and CDR2 is SYDVKM. In DNA, the CDR3 is TGTGCCAGCAGGCTTACTCCGAACTATGGCTACACCTTC. As protein: CASRLTPNYGYTF.

This clonotype was seen a few times. The chain employs TRBV27 and TRBJ2-7; D uncertain. Trimming took off 3 bases at V and 6 bases at J, with 15 bases between the two ends. This CDR3 is 14 amino acids long. The germline gives CDR1 MNHEY, CDR2 SMNVEV (reference sequence). The CDR3 nucleotides are TGTGCCAGCAGTTTGTCCCTTACCGTATCCGAGCAGTACTTC. It encodes CASSLSLTVSEQYF.